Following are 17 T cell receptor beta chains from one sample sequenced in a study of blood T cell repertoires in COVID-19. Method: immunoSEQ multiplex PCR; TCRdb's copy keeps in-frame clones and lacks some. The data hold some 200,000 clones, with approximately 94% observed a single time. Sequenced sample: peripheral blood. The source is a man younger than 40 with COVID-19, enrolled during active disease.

The CDR3 DNA follows: TGTGCCATCAGACTGACAGGCTCCTATGGCTACACCTTC. Protein: CAIRLTGSYGYTF. V is TRBV10-3 and J is TRBJ1-2, with D tentatively TRBD1 (6 bases). CDR1 and CDR2 (germline): ENHRY, SYGVKD. CDR3 length: 13 amino acids. Trimming pared 6 bases from V and 4 bases from J, leaving 12 bases between.

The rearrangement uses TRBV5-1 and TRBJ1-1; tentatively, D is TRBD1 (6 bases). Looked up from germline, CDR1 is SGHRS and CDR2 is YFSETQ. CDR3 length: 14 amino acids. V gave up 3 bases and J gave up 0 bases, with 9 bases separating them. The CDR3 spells CASSSDSLNTEAFF. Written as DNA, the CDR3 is TGCGCCAGCAGCTCGGACAGCCTGAACACTGAAGCTTTCTTT.

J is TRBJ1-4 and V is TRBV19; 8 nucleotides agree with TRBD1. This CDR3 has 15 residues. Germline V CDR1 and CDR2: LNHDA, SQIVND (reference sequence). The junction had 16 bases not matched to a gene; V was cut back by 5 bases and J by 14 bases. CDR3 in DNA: TGTGCCAGTAGTGGAAGGACAGGGATGGGTTCGAATCTGTTTTTT. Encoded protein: CASSGRTGMGSNLFF.

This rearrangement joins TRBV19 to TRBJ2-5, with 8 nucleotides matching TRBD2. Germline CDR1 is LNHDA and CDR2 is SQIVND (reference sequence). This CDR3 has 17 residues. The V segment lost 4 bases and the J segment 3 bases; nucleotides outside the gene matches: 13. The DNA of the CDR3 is TGTGCCAGTAGTAAGATGGTGAAGCGGGGGCTGGAAGAGACCCAGTACTTC. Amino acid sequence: CASSKMVKRGLEETQYF.

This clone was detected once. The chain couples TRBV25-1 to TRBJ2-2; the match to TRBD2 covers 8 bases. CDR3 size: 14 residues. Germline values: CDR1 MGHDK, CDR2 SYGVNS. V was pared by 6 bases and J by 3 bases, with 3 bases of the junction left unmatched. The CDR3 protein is CASSGGADTGELFF. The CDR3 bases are TGTGCCAGCAGCGGGGGGGCGGACACCGGGGAGCTGTTTTTT.

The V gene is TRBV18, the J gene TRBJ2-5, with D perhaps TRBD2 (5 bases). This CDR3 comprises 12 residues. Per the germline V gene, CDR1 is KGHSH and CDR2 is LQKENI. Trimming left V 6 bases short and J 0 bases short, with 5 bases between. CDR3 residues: CASSRDQETQYF. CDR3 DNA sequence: TGTGCCAGCTCGCGGGACCAAGAGACCCAGTACTTC.

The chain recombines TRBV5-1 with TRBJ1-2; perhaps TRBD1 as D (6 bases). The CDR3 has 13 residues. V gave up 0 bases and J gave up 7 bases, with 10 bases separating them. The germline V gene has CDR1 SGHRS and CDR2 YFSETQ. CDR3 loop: CASSLDRALGYTF. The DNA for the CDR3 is TGCGCCAGCAGCTTGGACAGGGCCCTTGGCTACACCTTC. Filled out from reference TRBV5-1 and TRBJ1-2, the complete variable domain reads KAGVTQTPRYLIKTRGQQVTLSCSPISGHRSVSWYQQTPGQGLQFLFEYFSETQRNKGNFPGRFSGRQFSNSRSEMNVSTLELGDSALYLCASSLDRALGYTFGSGTRLTVV.

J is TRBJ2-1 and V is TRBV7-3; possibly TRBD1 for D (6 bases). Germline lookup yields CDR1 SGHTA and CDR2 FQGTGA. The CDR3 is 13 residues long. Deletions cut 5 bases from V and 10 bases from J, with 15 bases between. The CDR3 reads CASSIEQGREQFF. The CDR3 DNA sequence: TGTGCCAGCAGCATTGAACAGGGTAGGGAGCAGTTCTTC.

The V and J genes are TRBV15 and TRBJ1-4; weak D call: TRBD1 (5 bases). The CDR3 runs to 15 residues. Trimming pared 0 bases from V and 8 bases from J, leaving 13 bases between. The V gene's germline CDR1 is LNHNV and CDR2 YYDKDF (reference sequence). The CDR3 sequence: CATSRDGVEGEKLFF. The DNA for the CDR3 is TGTGCCACCAGCAGAGATGGGGTGGAGGGGGAAAAACTGTTTTTT.

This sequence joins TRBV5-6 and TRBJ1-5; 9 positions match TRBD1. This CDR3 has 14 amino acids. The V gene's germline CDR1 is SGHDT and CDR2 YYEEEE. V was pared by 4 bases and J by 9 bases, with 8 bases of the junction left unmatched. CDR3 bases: TGTGCCAGCAGCCCGGGACAGGGCGTAGGGCCCCAGCATTTT. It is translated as CASSPGQGVGPQHF. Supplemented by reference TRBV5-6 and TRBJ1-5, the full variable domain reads DAGVTQSPTHLIKTRGQQVTLRCSPKSGHDTVSWYQQALGQGPQFIFQYYEEEERQRGNFPDRFSGHQFPNYSSELNVNALLLGDSALYLCASSPGQGVGPQHFGDGTRLSIL.

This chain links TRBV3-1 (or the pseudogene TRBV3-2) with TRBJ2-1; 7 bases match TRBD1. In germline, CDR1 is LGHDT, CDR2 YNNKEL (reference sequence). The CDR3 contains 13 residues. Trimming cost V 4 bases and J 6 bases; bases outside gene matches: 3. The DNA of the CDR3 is TGTGCCAGCAGCCCAGGGGGAGTCAATGAGCAGTTCTTC. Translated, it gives CASSPGGVNEQFF.

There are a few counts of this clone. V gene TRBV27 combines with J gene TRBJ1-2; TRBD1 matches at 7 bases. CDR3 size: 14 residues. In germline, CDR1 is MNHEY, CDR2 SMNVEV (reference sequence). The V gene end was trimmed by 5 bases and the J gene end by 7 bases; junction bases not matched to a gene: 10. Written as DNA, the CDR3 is TGTGCCAGCAGTCCTAGACAGGGCTCCCTTGGCTACACCTTC. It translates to CASSPRQGSLGYTF.

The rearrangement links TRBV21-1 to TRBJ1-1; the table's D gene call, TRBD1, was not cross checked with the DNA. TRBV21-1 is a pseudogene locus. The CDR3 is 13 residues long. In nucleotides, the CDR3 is TGTGCCAGCAGCAACCAGGGGTGGACTGAAGCTTTCTTT. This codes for CASSNQGWTEAFF.

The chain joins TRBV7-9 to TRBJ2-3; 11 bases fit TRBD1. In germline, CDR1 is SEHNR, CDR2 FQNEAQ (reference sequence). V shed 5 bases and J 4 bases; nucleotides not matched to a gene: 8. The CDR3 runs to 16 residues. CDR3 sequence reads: CASSQLGQGVADTQYF. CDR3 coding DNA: TGTGCCAGCAGCCAACTGGGACAGGGGGTGGCAGATACGCAGTATTTT.

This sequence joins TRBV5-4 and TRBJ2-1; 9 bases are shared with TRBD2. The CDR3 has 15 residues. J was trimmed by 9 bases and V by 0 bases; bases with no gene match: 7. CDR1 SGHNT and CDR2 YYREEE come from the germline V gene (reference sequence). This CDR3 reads CASSLAVSGGREQFF. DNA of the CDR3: TGTGCCAGCAGCTTGGCGGTTAGCGGGGGACGTGAGCAGTTCTTC.

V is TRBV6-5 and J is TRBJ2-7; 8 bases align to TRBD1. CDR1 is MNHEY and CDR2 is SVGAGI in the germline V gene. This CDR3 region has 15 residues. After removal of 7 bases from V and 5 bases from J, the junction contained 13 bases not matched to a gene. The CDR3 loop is CASNRLQGVRNEQYF. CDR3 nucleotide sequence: TGTGCCAGCAACCGATTACAGGGGGTTCGGAACGAGCAGTACTTC.

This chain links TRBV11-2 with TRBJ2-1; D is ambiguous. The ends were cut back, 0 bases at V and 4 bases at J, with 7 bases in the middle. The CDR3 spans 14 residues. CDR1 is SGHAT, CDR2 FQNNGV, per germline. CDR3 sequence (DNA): TGTGCCAGCAGCTTAGACAGTGTGTACAATGAGCAGTTCTTC. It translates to CASSLDSVYNEQFF.